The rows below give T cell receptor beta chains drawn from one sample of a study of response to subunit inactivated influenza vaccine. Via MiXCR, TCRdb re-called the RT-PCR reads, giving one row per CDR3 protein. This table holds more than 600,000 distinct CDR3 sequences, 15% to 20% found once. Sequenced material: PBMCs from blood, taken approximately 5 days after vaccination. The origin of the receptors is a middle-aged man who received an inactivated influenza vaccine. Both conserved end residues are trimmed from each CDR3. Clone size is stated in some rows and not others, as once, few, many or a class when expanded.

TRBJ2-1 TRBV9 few ASSVGGLAFNEQF
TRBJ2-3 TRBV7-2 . ASSLGLAGFGDTQY
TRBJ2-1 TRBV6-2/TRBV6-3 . ASSPRTSRVIEQF
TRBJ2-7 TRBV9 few ASSVDGGPSYEQY
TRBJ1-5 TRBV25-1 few ASSVGQVLGDQPQH
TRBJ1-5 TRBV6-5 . ASSYAKGRVGSTQH
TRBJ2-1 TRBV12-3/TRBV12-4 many ASSPTGGSSYNEQF
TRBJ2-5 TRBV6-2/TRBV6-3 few ASSYSSGGLQWETQY
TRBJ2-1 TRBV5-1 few ASARDSTYNEQF
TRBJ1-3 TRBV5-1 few ASRTDRGTGNTIY
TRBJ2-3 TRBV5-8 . ASIPGAGGSTDTQY
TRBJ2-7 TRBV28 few ASSLMKGEQY
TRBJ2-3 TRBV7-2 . ASSFMAGTDTQY
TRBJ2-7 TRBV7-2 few ASSSGLALTYEQY
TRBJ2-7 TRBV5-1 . ASSLEIMQGTSSYEQY
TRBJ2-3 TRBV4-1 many ASSQEGTDTQY
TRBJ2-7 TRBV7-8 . ASERLPREEQY
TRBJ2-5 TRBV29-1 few SVGVAQETQY
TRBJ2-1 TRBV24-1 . ATSEQNRDEQF
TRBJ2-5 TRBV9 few ASSVASGETQY
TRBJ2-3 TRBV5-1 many ASSSEAGGQTQY
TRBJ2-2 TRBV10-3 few AISGRDRATGELF
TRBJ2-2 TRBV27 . ASSPGTGGYGELF
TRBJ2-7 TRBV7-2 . ASSLQGAVTYEQY
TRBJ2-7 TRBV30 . ASLLSDRYEQY
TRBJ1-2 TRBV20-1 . SARDPLVPHYGYT
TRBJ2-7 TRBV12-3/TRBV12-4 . ASSLPTPPKRILSYEQY
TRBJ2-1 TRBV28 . ASSPLWSGDYNEQF
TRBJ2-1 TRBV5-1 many ASSPIMGGEQF
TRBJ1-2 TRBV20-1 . SARDPNTPSYDYT
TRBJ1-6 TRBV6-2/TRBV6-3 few ASSFADGRRLSPLH
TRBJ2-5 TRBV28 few ASSFSGRSGETQY
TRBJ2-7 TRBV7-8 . ASSLANIPGWEQY
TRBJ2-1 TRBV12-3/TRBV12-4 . ASSLGRQYNEQF
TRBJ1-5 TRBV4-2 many ASSHGTGSDNQPQH
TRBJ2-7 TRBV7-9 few ASSFGYGSPPYEQY
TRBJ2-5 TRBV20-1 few SASGVRKTQY
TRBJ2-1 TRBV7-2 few ASIWAGGRSNNEQF
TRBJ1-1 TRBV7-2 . ASRAGTGLGTEAF
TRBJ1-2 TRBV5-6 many ASSLDPYGYT
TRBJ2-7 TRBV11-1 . ASSLKGTDPQGGTSYEQY
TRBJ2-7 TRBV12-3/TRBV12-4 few ASSHFGARGRYEQY
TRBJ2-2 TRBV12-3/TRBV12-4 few ASSFQANTGELF
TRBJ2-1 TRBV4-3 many ASSPQVGEISYNEQF
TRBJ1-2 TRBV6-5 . ASSYEGAAGYT
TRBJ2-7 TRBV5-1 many ASSRGQGAYEQY
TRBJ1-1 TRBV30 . AWSVQFGREAF
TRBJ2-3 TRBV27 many ASSLDPAGGTQY
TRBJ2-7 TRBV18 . ASSPRDRDGEQY
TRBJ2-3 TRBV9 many ASSADTDTQY
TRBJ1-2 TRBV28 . ASSPALGGVNYGYT
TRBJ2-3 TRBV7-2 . ASSFLGATDTQY